This passage covers 16 T cell receptor beta chains from one sample sequenced in a study of shared clonotypes between healthy human individuals. Measured with immunoSEQ multiplex PCR; TCRdb has only the in-frame clones, and not every one. The sample carries about 480,000 clones, over 75% recorded once. The sequenced sample consisted of PBMCs. The receptors shown here come from a woman aged 40 to 50 in good health. Some clones in this sample may be carry-over from other donors' samples.

The rearrangement links TRBV18 to TRBJ2-7, with 8 nucleotides matching TRBD1. J was trimmed by 9 bases and V by 3 bases; bases with no gene match: 10. The CDR3 contains 14 residues. Germline V CDR1 and CDR2: KGHSH, LQKENI. In DNA form, the CDR3 reads TGTGCCAGCTCACCCGCGTCCGGACAGGGTGTGCAGTACTTC. Protein sequence: CASSPASGQGVQYF.

This clone appeared a single time. The V gene is TRBV28, the J gene TRBJ2-7, with a possible D match to TRBD1 (6 bases). This CDR3 contains 14 residues. Germline-derived CDR1 and CDR2 are MDHEN and SYDVKM. V lost 7 bases, J lost 2 bases, and 15 bases lay in between. The CDR3 DNA follows: TGTGCCAGCAACCCAGGGGCAAAAACCTACGAGCAGTACTTC. It yields the protein CASNPGAKTYEQYF. Supplemented by reference TRBV28 and TRBJ2-7, the full variable domain reads DVKVTQSSRYLVKRTGEKVFLECVQDMDHENMFWYRQDPGLGLRLIYFSYDVKMKEKGDIPEGYSVSREKKERFSLILESASTNQTSMYLCASNPGAKTYEQYFGPGTRLTVT.

V is TRBV7-2 and J is TRBJ2-2; D is ambiguous. V was pared by 3 bases and J by 3 bases, with 11 bases between. The CDR3 spans 15 residues. CDR1 and CDR2 from the germline V gene are SGHTA and FQGNSA. CDR3 amino acids: CASSFSGSYTGELFF. The CDR3 DNA reads as TGTGCCAGCAGCTTTTCTGGTTCCTACACCGGGGAGCTGTTTTTT.

DNA of the CDR3: TGTGCCAGCAGCAACTCAGGGTCCGGGGCCAACGTCCTGACTTTC. Protein product: CASSNSGSGANVLTF. The gene calls are TRBV7-3 and TRBJ2-6; D possibly corresponds to TRBD1 (5 bases). The CDR3 sequence is 15 residues long. Germline V gene sequence: CDR1 SGHTA, CDR2 FQGTGA. V was shortened by 5 bases and J by 4 bases, with 12 bases between the two germline ends.

The chain employs TRBV6-1 and TRBJ1-2; D might be TRBD1 (6 bases). Germline-derived CDR1 and CDR2 are MNHNS and SASEGT. CDR3 length: 13 amino acids. V lost 11 bases, J lost 3 bases, and 16 bases lay in between. For the CDR3, the DNA is TGTGCCGCTACGGGATCAGGGGACTATGGCTACACCTTC. It is translated as CAATGSGDYGYTF.

This clone was recorded a few times. The chain employs TRBV9 and TRBJ1-1; weak D call: TRBD1 (6 bases). V lost 2 bases, J lost 1 base, and 12 bases lay in between. Germline V CDR1 and CDR2: SGDLS, YYNGEE. There are 15 residues in the CDR3. CDR3 sequence: CASSVRGLGNTEAFF. The CDR3 nucleotides read TGTGCCAGCAGCGTGAGGGGGTTGGGGAACACTGAAGCTTTCTTT.

The chain is built from TRBV9 and TRBJ2-5; 10 nucleotides align to TRBD1. The V segment lost 4 bases and the J segment 4 bases; nucleotides outside the gene matches: 13. CDR1 SGDLS and CDR2 YYNGEE come from the germline V gene. The CDR3 has 17 residues. The CDR3 coding sequence is TGTGCCAGCAGCCCTCGACCCGGGACAGGGGTAAGAGAGACCCAGTACTTC. Protein: CASSPRPGTGVRETQYF.

This clone was recorded once. This sequence joins TRBV5-1 and TRBJ2-2; D uncertain. CDR1 SGHRS and CDR2 YFSETQ come from the germline V gene. Deletions cut 1 base from V and 0 bases from J, with 7 bases between. This CDR3 spans 15 amino acids. CDR3 residues: CASSLLAANTGELFF. The CDR3 DNA is TGCGCCAGCAGCTTGTTAGCAGCGAACACCGGGGAGCTGTTTTTT.

The J gene is TRBJ2-3, the V gene TRBV9; D uncertain. The V and J ends lost 4 bases and 4 bases respectively, with 13 bases between them. The CDR3 contains 14 residues. Germline values: CDR1 SGDLS, CDR2 YYNGEE. CDR3 DNA sequence: TGTGCCAGCAGCCCATCCCCGGGCGCAGATACGCAGTATTTT. It specifies CASSPSPGADTQYF.

Only a few counts were recorded for this clone. The CDR3: CAWSGSYEQYF. CDR3 bases: TGTGCCTGGAGCGGTTCCTACGAGCAGTACTTC. This sequence joins TRBV30 and TRBJ2-7; the D is unclear. Germline CDR1 and CDR2: GTSNPN and SVGIG (reference sequence). Deletions cut 3 bases from V and 1 base from J, with 4 bases between. This CDR3 is built from 11 residues.

This chain links TRBV5-4 with TRBJ1-1; D perhaps matches TRBD1 (6 bases). Germline-derived CDR1 and CDR2 are SGHNT and YYREEE (reference sequence). Trimming took 5 bases from V and 3 from J, leaving 14 bases between them. This CDR3 comprises 14 residues. CDR3 protein: CASSFGQPDTEAFF. The DNA for the CDR3 is TGTGCCAGCAGTTTCGGACAGCCGGACACTGAAGCTTTCTTT.

This clone appeared a few times. The chain recombines TRBV2 with TRBJ1-2; 9 bases are a match to TRBD1. Germline V gives CDR1 SNHLY, CDR2 FYNNEI. J was trimmed by 4 bases and V by 1 base; bases with no gene match: 7. The CDR3 runs 16 residues. The CDR3 here is CASSEVGTGPSYGYTF. DNA for the CDR3: TGTGCCAGCAGTGAAGTGGGGACAGGGCCTTCCTATGGCTACACCTTC.

Comments on this clone: Other DNA sequences in this sample translate to the same CDR3. The chain recombines TRBV20-1 with TRBJ2-7; D may be TRBD1 (5 bases). The V end was cut by 6 bases, the J end by 3 bases, with 9 bases between. The CDR3 is made up of 11 amino acids. The germline V gene has CDR1 DFQATT and CDR2 SNEGSKA (reference sequence). CDR3 residues: CSAVDSYEQYF. Here the CDR3 DNA reads TGCAGTGCGGTTGACAGCTACGAGCAGTACTTC.

The rearrangement uses TRBV6-1 and TRBJ2-1, with TRBD2 identical over 10 bases. The germline gives CDR1 MNHNS, CDR2 SASEGT. After removal of 5 bases from V and 6 bases from J, the junction contained 7 bases not matched to a gene. The CDR3 is made up of 15 amino acids. The CDR3 sequence is CASSSGRAVGNEQFF. The CDR3 DNA reads TGTGCCAGCAGTAGCGGGAGGGCAGTGGGCAATGAGCAGTTCTTC.

The rearrangement links TRBV7-8 to TRBJ1-1; TRBD1 matches at 7 bases. Unmatched junction bases numbered 20, after V lost 5 bases and J lost 11 bases. The germline gives CDR1 SGHVS, CDR2 FQNEAQ. The CDR3 is 16 residues long. The CDR3 bases are TGTGCCAGCAGCCCCCGCCGGGACAGACCACTAACATACGCTTTCTTT. This encodes CASSPRRDRPLTYAFF.

The genes are TRBV9 and TRBJ2-2, with D unclear. CDR1 is SGDLS, CDR2 YYNGEE, per germline. The CDR3 runs 14 residues. V was trimmed by 0 bases and J by 8 bases, leaving 11 bases between them. CDR3 coding DNA: TGTGCCAGCAGCGTAGGCCTACCCGGGGGGGAGCTGTTTTTT. Translated, it gives CASSVGLPGGELFF.